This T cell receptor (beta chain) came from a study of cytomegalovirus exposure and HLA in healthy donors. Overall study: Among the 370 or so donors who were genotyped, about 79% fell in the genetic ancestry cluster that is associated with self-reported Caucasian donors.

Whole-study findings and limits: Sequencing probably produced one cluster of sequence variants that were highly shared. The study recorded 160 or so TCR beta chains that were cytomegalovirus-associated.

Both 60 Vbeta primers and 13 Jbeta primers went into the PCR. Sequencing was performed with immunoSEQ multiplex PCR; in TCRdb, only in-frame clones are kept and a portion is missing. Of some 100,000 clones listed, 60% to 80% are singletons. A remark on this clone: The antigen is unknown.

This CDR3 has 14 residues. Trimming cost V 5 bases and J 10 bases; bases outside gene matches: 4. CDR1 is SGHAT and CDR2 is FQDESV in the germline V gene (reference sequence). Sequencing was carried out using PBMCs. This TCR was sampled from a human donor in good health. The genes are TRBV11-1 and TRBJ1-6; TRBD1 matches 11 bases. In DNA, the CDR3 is TGTGCCAGCAGCCCCCGGACAGGGGGCTCACCCCTCCACTTT. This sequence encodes CASSPRTGGSPLHF.